These 19 T cell receptor beta chains came from one sample sequenced in a study of cytomegalovirus exposure and HLA in healthy donors. Use of 60 Vbeta and 13 Jbeta primers characterized the PCR. Sequenced by immunoSEQ multiplex PCR; TCRdb stores in-frame clones only, minus some. The data hold around 110,000 clones, with 65% observed a single time. The sequencing sample was made of PBMCs. These receptors all stem from a woman between 40 and 55 years old in good health and CMV-seropositive.

The chain has TRBV11-2 and TRBJ2-5; 9 bases map to TRBD2. There are 14 residues in the CDR3. V lost 4 bases to trimming and J lost 6 bases; unmatched junction nucleotides: 6. The germline CDR1 and CDR2 sequences are SGHAT and FQNNGV. The CDR3 DNA follows: TGTGCCAGCAGCTCCTTTAGCGGGAGACAGACCCAGTACTTC. Translating gives CASSSFSGRQTQYF.

J is TRBJ2-3 and V is TRBV5-1, with TRBD1 as a possible D gene (7 bases). The ends were cut back, 4 bases at V and 6 bases at J, with 12 bases in the middle. Germline-derived CDR1 and CDR2 are SGHRS and YFSETQ. CDR3 length: 13 residues. CDR3 DNA: TGCGCCAGCAGCAGGACAGGAGGGGATACGCAGTATTTT. Translating gives CASSRTGGDTQYF.

This clone has a single count. CDR3 DNA sequence: TGTGCCAGCAGTGAATTGCGGGAGTTGAAAAGTGGGGAGACCCAGTACTTC. It encodes CASSELRELKSGETQYF. V usage is TRBV2 and J usage is TRBJ2-5; 7 positions agree with TRBD2. J lost 5 bases, V lost 2 bases, and 14 bases had no gene match. Germline CDR1 is SNHLY and CDR2 is FYNNEI. The CDR3 has 17 residues.

This clone appeared a few times. The V gene is TRBV6-5, the J gene TRBJ1-2, with D perhaps matching TRBD1 (6 bases). Germline V gene data show CDR1 as MNHEY and CDR2 as SVGAGI. The V end was cut by 6 bases, the J end by 5 bases, with 13 bases between. The CDR3 is 13 amino acids. This CDR3 reads CASSPGHRYGYTF. CDR3 sequence (DNA): TGTGCCAGCAGCCCGGGACATCGGTATGGCTACACCTTC.

V gene TRBV5-1 combines with J gene TRBJ2-2, with D perhaps matching TRBD2 (5 bases). V was clipped by 4 bases and J by 2 bases, with 12 bases between them. There are 15 residues in the CDR3. Germline loops: CDR1 SGHRS, CDR2 YFSETQ. The chain's CDR3 is CASSPNGVNTGELFF. CDR3 DNA sequence: TGCGCCAGCAGCCCCAACGGGGTAAACACCGGGGAGCTGTTTTTT. The full variable domain, its missing parts supplied by reference TRBV5-1 and TRBJ2-2, is KAGVTQTPRYLIKTRGQQVTLSCSPISGHRSVSWYQQTPGQGLQFLFEYFSETQRNKGNFPGRFSGRQFSNSRSEMNVSTLELGDSALYLCASSPNGVNTGELFFGEGSRLTVL.

This chain connects TRBV11-2 to TRBJ2-1, with 7 nucleotides matching TRBD2. CDR3 size: 17 residues. Germline V CDR1 and CDR2: SGHAT, FQNNGV. Unmatched junction bases numbered 16, after V lost 5 bases and J lost 6 bases. The CDR3 region is CASSPPGRPNFGNEQFF. CDR3 nucleotide sequence: TGTGCCAGCAGCCCGCCCGGGAGGCCTAACTTCGGCAATGAGCAGTTCTTC.

V is TRBV6-1 and J is TRBJ2-2; D possibly corresponds to TRBD2 (6 bases). The CDR3 runs to 15 residues. Germline V gene data show CDR1 as MNHNS and CDR2 as SASEGT. V was clipped by 2 bases and J by 1 base, with 8 bases between them. CDR3 DNA sequence: TGTGCCAGCAGTGAATGGGGAGGGAACACCGGGGAGCTGTTTTTT. Its protein is CASSEWGGNTGELFF.

This clone was counted a single time. This chain uses TRBV29-1 with TRBJ2-2; tentatively, D is TRBD1 (6 bases). The V gene lost 6 bases and the J gene lost 1 base, with 15 bases spanning the gap. The CDR3 spans 15 residues. CDR1 is SQVTM and CDR2 is ANQGSEA in the germline V gene. CDR3 sequence reads: CSVPPGQLNTGELFF. The CDR3 DNA reads as TGCAGCGTCCCACCCGGACAGCTGAACACCGGGGAGCTGTTTTTT.

V usage is TRBV10-3 and J usage is TRBJ2-1, with a weak D call TRBD2 (7 bases). The V gene lost 8 bases and the J gene lost 7 bases, with 12 bases spanning the gap. Germline lookup yields CDR1 ENHRY and CDR2 SYGVKD. The CDR3 runs to 12 residues. The DNA of the CDR3 is TGTGCCATCGGGGGGGGCTTGAATGAGCAGTTCTTC. This encodes CAIGGGLNEQFF.

This chain uses TRBV6-1 with TRBJ1-5; 10 nucleotides line up with TRBD1. The CDR3 runs 14 residues. The V gene's germline CDR1 is MNHNS and CDR2 SASEGT. After removal of 10 bases from V and 7 bases from J, the junction contained 10 bases not matched to a gene. The CDR3 sequence is CATLRTGGGQPQHF. The CDR3 DNA reads TGTGCCACCCTTCGGACAGGGGGGGGCCAGCCCCAGCATTTT.

This clone was counted only a few times. The genes are TRBV6-5 and TRBJ2-3; 7 bases are shared with TRBD2. Germline loops: CDR1 MNHEY, CDR2 SVGAGI. There are 16 residues in the CDR3. The ends lost 0 bases at V and 2 bases at J; junction bases unmatched: 5. CDR3 nucleotides: TGTGCCAGCAGTTACTCCTCTGGGGACTACACAGATACGCAGTATTTT. Amino acid sequence: CASSYSSGDYTDTQYF.

The chain couples TRBV5-4 to TRBJ2-2; TRBD1 matches 7 bases. V shed 3 bases, J shed 1 base, and the junction held 3 bases outside the gene matches. This CDR3 region has 15 residues. CDR1 is SGHNT, CDR2 YYREEE, per germline (reference sequence). This CDR3 is CASSSGQMNTGELFF. For the CDR3, the DNA is TGTGCCAGCAGCTCGGGACAGATGAACACCGGGGAGCTGTTTTTT.

CDR3 DNA sequence: TGTGCCAGCAGCTCTAGGCCCAGCGGGAGTTCGAATGAGCAGTTCTTC. This encodes CASSSRPSGSSNEQFF. The chain carries TRBV9 and TRBJ2-1, with 8 bases identical to TRBD2. The CDR3 covers 16 residues. Per the germline V gene, CDR1 is SGDLS and CDR2 is YYNGEE. V trimming: 4 bases; J trimming: 7 bases; junction bases outside the gene matches: 13.

This chain joins TRBV7-9 and TRBJ2-2, with 10 nucleotides matching TRBD2. This CDR3 is 16 amino acids long. Per germline, CDR1 SEHNR and CDR2 FQNEAQ (reference sequence). Germline trimming cut 4 bases from V and 1 base from J; bases unmatched to any gene: 3. CDR3 sequence: CASSSGLAENTGELFF. The CDR3 coding sequence is TGTGCCAGCAGCTCAGGACTAGCGGAGAACACCGGGGAGCTGTTTTTT.

The chain links TRBV6-5 to TRBJ2-1; 12 bases are shared with TRBD2. Germline CDR1 reads MNHEY; CDR2 reads SVGAGI. Losses at the gene ends were 0 bases for V and 9 bases for J; bases not matched to a gene: 3. The CDR3 runs 15 residues. As DNA, the CDR3 is TGTGCCAGCAGTTACTCGGAACTAGCGGGAGGTGAGCAGTTCTTC. Protein: CASSYSELAGGEQFF.

Concerning this clone itself: The same CDR3 also results from other DNA sequences found in this sample. Here the CDR3 DNA reads TGTGCCAGCAGCGTAGTTAGCGGGGAGCTGTTTTTT. This gives the protein CASSVVSGELFF. This chain connects TRBV9 to TRBJ2-2, with D hard to call. Trimming took 0 bases from V and 7 from J, leaving 4 bases between them. From germline, CDR1 is SGDLS and CDR2 YYNGEE. The CDR3 sequence is 12 residues long.

The J gene is TRBJ1-6, the V gene TRBV7-2; 7 positions agree with TRBD1. The V gene's germline CDR1 is SGHTA and CDR2 FQGNSA. The V segment lost 6 bases and the J segment 0 bases; nucleotides outside the gene matches: 11. This CDR3 comprises 18 residues. The CDR3 nucleotides are TGTGCCAGCAGTCCCCGGACAGGTTCCAGCTCCTATAATTCACCCCTCCACTTT. This translates into CASSPRTGSSSYNSPLHF.

As regards this clone: A read error may produce the germline difference seen at one junction end. This chain links TRBV7-9 with TRBJ1-1; the D gene is possibly TRBD1 (6 bases). The V gene's germline CDR1 is SEHNR and CDR2 FQNEAQ (reference sequence). CDR3 length: 18 amino acids. This CDR3 reads CSSSRGASPQPINTEAFF. CDR3 sequence (DNA): TGTTCCAGCAGCCGGGGGGCAAGCCCCCAGCCTATCAACACTGAAGCTTTCTTT.

The chain employs TRBV29-1 and TRBJ1-1; 7 bases map to TRBD1. V gave up 7 bases and J gave up 0 bases; unmatched junction bases: 5. CDR1 SQVTM and CDR2 ANQGSEA come from the germline V gene. This CDR3 contains 13 residues. CDR3 DNA sequence: TGCAGCGCTTGGACAGGACTGAACACTGAAGCTTTCTTT. Its protein is CSAWTGLNTEAFF.